The clone carrying this TCR beta chain is a singleton in its sample. Its target is not known. Every bit of the isolated RNA underwent reverse transcription, so sequencing read expressed TCRB transcripts. Here immunoSEQ multiplex PCR was the method, and the copy in TCRdb shows in-frame clones only, minus some. The data show 120,000 to 150,000 clones, with 10% seen just once and about 1.3% held by the top ten. A single heparinised blood sample, averaging around 110 mL, was obtained per donor. This specimen belongs to a study of beta chain features in type 1 diabetes. Turning to the study itself: Patients looked much like healthy donors when it came to age, gender and cell yields.

From germline, CDR1 is MGHRA and CDR2 YSYEKL. V lost 0 bases and J 1 base, leaving 10 bases between the germline ends. The CDR3 sequence is 17 residues long. Overall study results and limits: Cells carrying high TCR expression could end up over-represented when cDNA is sequenced. Healthy donors had naive, central memory and Treg TCRB repertoires that appeared less similar than those seen among patients.

Material: naive CD4+ T cells from blood. This sequence was found in a young man in good health. The chain couples TRBV4-1 to TRBJ1-6; D is ambiguous. CDR3 in DNA: TGCGCCAGCAGCCAAGACGGTGCAGCGTCCTATAATTCACCCCTCCACTTT. It encodes CASSQDGAASYNSPLHF.